This TCR beta chain was documented in a study of T cell repertoires in cytomegalovirus infection. Study details: Both a matching HLA type and CMV infection were indicated by public TCR beta signatures. General study points: In two of eight donors, the top clonotype was HLA-C-restricted CMV-specific. Cumulative frequency of public TCR beta families picked out carriers of CMV plus the relevant HLA.

TCRdb independently ran MiXCR on the reads; one entry per CDR3 protein. The data show about 360,000 distinct CDR3 sequences, with 15% to 20% seen just once and roughly 8.7% held by the top ten. The CDR3 has 16 residues. CDR1 and CDR2 (germline): SGHTA, FQGNSA. Trimming took off 2 bases at V and 6 bases at J, with 17 bases between the two ends. With regard to this clonotype: Its antigen is unidentified.

The sample was PBMCs. This chain connects TRBV7-2 to TRBJ2-1, with D possibly called TRBD1 or TRBD2 (6 bases each). This TCR derives from a human donor in good health (CMV status not recorded). Some clones in this sample may be carry-over from other donors' samples. CDR3 amino acids: CASSLRPLEGGNEQFF. The CDR3 DNA reads TGTGCCAGCAGCTTAAGGCCCCTAGAGGGGGGCAATGAGCAGTTCTTC.